This T cell receptor (beta chain) originates from a study of cytomegalovirus exposure and HLA in healthy donors. Repertoires were generated with immunoSEQ multiplex PCR, while TCRdb's copy carries only in-frame clones and drops some. This sample yields about 110,000 clones, of which 90% to 96% are seen a single time; 0.65% to 0.7% belongs to the top ten. Germline V gene sequence: CDR1 SEHNR, CDR2 FQNEAQ (reference sequence). The CDR3 covers 14 residues. With 4 bases removed from V and 5 bases from J, the gap between germline ends came to 15 bases. The chain recombines TRBV7-9 with TRBJ2-7, with D perhaps matching TRBD2 (6 bases). The sequenced material came from PBMCs. This sequence originates from a young woman in good health and CMV-seronegative. The CDR3 DNA reads TGTGCCAGCAGCTGGTCGGAGGGACTGGACGAGCAGTACTTC. Translated: CASSWSEGLDEQYF.